The rows below give T cell receptor beta chains drawn from one sample of a study of blood T cell repertoires in COVID-19. Only in-frame clones appear in the TCRdb table, and some are missing; sequencing was by immunoSEQ multiplex PCR. The repertoire holds tens of thousands of clones, with roughly 80% as singletons. The sample comprised peripheral blood. The receptors derive from a human donor in a cohort sampled during active COVID-19. Both conserved end residues are part of each CDR3. A D gene is named only where the DNA matches it firmly. Rows may omit the clone size; those that give it use once, few, many or a size class.

J | size | D | V | DNA | CDR3
TRBJ2-2 | NA | TRBD2 | TRBV6-2/TRBV6-3 | TGTGCCAGCAGTTACTCGACTAGCGGGGCATCGGACACCGGGGAGCTGTTTTTT | CASSYSTSGASDTGELFF
TRBJ1-1 | NA | NA | TRBV18 | TGTGCCAGCTCACCACCGGAACAGCTATTGAACACTGAAGCTTTCTTT | CASSPPEQLLNTEAFF
TRBJ1-4 | once | NA | TRBV7-8 | TGTGCCAGCTCCGACAGGCCTACTGCAACTAATGAAAAACTGTTTTTT | CASSDRPTATNEKLFF
TRBJ1-6 | NA | NA | TRBV28 | TGTGCCAGCAGTTCCCCTGTGGGCCCAAAACTACCCCTCCACTTT | CASSSPVGPKLPLHF
TRBJ2-2 | few | NA | TRBV6-2/TRBV6-3 | TGTGCCAGCAGTTACATCGGGGGACCCGGGGAGCTGTTTTTT | CASSYIGGPGELFF
TRBJ2-6 | few | TRBD2 | TRBV6-2/TRBV6-3 | TGTGCCAGCAGTCGCAAACCAGCGGGGACCTCTGGGGCCAACGTCCTGACTTTC | CASSRKPAGTSGANVLTF
TRBJ1-1 | NA | NA | TRBV9 | TGTGCCAGCAGCGTGCGGAGTCAAAACACTGAAGCTTTCTTT | CASSVRSQNTEAFF
TRBJ2-2 | few | NA | TRBV7-8 | TGTGCCAGCAGCCGAGTCTCGACGGGCACCGGGGAGCTGTTTTTT | CASSRVSTGTGELFF
TRBJ2-4 | NA | TRBD2 | TRBV6-5 | TGTGCCAGCAGTTCACACAGCGGGGCCATTCAGTACTTC | CASSSHSGAIQYF
TRBJ2-3 | NA | TRBD2 | TRBV6-6 | TGTGCCAGCAGTTACTCGGCTAGCGGAACCACAGATACGCAGTATTTT | CASSYSASGTTDTQYF
TRBJ1-4 | NA | NA | TRBV29-1 | TGCAGCGTTGAAACAGGTGGGCCTGAAAAACTGTTTTTT | CSVETGGPEKLFF
TRBJ2-7 | NA | NA | TRBV6-5 | TGTGCCACCACTAGTCTAGCTTACGAGCAGTACTTC | CATTSLAYEQYF
TRBJ2-4 | NA | TRBD2 | TRBV28 | TGTGCCAGCACTAGCGGGGGGGCTTTTGTCATTCAGTACTTC | CASTSGGAFVIQYF
TRBJ2-7 | few | NA | TRBV18 | TGTGCCAGCTCACTTCAACAGTCCTACGAGCAGTACTTC | CASSLQQSYEQYF
TRBJ1-5 | NA | NA | TRBV5-1 | TGCGCCAGCAGGTCGGACCCTCGGGGTCAGCCCCAGCATTTT | CASRSDPRGQPQHF
TRBJ1-5 | NA | NA | TRBV6-7 | TGTGCCAGCAGGGGAGGATATAGCAATCAGCCCCAGCATTTT | CASRGGYSNQPQHF
TRBJ1-6 | NA | TRBD1 | TRBV6-1 | TGTGCCAGCAGTGGCTTCGGACAGGGAGCAAATAATTCACCCCTCCACTTT | CASSGFGQGANNSPLHF
TRBJ1-5 | few | NA | TRBV24-1 | TGTGCCACCAGTGATTCGGGACTTGGCGTGAGCAATCAGCCCCAGCATTTT | CATSDSGLGVSNQPQHF
TRBJ2-7 | NA | NA | TRBV7-2 | TGTGCCAGCAGCTTTTCTGGCGGGTACCGCTCGGCCGAGCAGTACTTC | CASSFSGGYRSAEQYF
TRBJ2-1 | NA | NA | TRBV2 | TGTGCCAGCAGCAAAAGCGGGCGAAGCTCCTACAATGAGCAGTTCTTC | CASSKSGRSSYNEQFF
TRBJ1-1 | NA | NA | TRBV9 | TGTGCCAGCAGCCCCCGCGATGAGGGAAGTGGGGCTTTCTTT | CASSPRDEGSGAFF
TRBJ2-7 | NA | TRBD1 | TRBV28 | TGTGCCAGCAGTTCTGGACAGGGGGCCTCCTACGAGCAGTACTTC | CASSSGQGASYEQYF
TRBJ2-5 | NA | TRBD2 | TRBV5-1 | TGCGCCAGCAGCCTAGGGGGACTAGGCCAAGAGACCCAGTACTTC | CASSLGGLGQETQYF
TRBJ1-1 | NA | TRBD1 | TRBV2 | TGTGCCAGCAGTCCCAGGGGGGTGAACACTGAAGCTTTCTTT | CASSPRGVNTEAFF
TRBJ2-7 | few | TRBD1 | TRBV9 | TGTGCCAGCAGCGTGACAGGGGCGGGCTACGAGCAGTACTTC | CASSVTGAGYEQYF
TRBJ1-4 | NA | NA | TRBV4-3 | TGCGCCAGCAGCTACCTCGTGGCAGGCGGGGCAACTAATGAAAAACTGTTTTTT | CASSYLVAGGATNEKLFF
TRBJ1-2 | NA | NA | TRBV14 | TGTGCCAGCAGCCACCCCGGGCGGGACGCTGAGTATGGCTACACCTTC | CASSHPGRDAEYGYTF
TRBJ2-3 | NA | NA | TRBV6-1 | TGTGCCAGCAGTGAAGCGGCCGGCGGAGGGAGCACAGATACGCAGTATTTT | CASSEAAGGGSTDTQYF
TRBJ2-7 | NA | NA | TRBV2 | TGTGCCAGCAGCGTTCTCCCCTCCTACGAGCAGTACTTC | CASSVLPSYEQYF
TRBJ2-2 | NA | TRBD1 | TRBV7-9 | TGTGCCAGCAGCCGTGGGGACAGGAGGAACACCGGGGAGCTGTTTTTT | CASSRGDRRNTGELFF
TRBJ1-1 | NA | NA | TRBV10-2 | TGCGCCAGCCGGGAGGGGCTCCTGAACACTGAAGCTTTCTTT | CASREGLLNTEAFF
TRBJ2-7 | NA | NA | TRBV27 | TGTGCCAGCAGTTCCCCGACTCGCCCCGAGCAGTACTTC | CASSSPTRPEQYF
TRBJ1-5 | few | TRBD1 | TRBV19 | TGTGCCAGTAGTAGTCCCCGCGACAGGGGGCTCGGTCAGCCCCAGCATTTT | CASSSPRDRGLGQPQHF
TRBJ1-1 | NA | TRBD1 | TRBV28 | TGTGCCAGCAGGTCTGAAACAGGGGCTGCTTTCTTT | CASRSETGAAFF
TRBJ2-1 | NA | NA | TRBV19 | TGTGCCAGTAGTCCTTTCGGCAGGGGGGCCGATGAGCAGTTCTTC | CASSPFGRGADEQFF
TRBJ1-5 | NA | TRBD1 | TRBV19 | TGTGCCAGTAGTATATTAGACAGGGGGACGGAGCCCCAGCATTTT | CASSILDRGTEPQHF
TRBJ1-2 | NA | TRBD1 | TRBV18 | TGTGCCAGCTCACCGGGACAGTATAACTATGGCTACACCTTC | CASSPGQYNYGYTF
TRBJ2-3 | NA | TRBD1 | TRBV19 | TGTGCCAGTAGTACTCTCGACAGGGCCTATACGCAGTATTTT | CASSTLDRAYTQYF
TRBJ1-4 | NA | NA | TRBV30 | TGTGCCTGGAGTGTCGGCCAGGGAGGTGAAAAACTGTTTTTT | CAWSVGQGGEKLFF
TRBJ1-5 | few | NA | TRBV6-2/TRBV6-3 | TGTGCCAGCAGTTACGCTCTAGGGCAGCCGGGAAATCAGCCCCAGCATTTT | CASSYALGQPGNQPQHF
TRBJ2-4 | NA | TRBD2 | TRBV7-2 | TGTGCCAGCAGCTTCGAAAGCGGGAATGAAAACATTCAGTACTTC | CASSFESGNENIQYF